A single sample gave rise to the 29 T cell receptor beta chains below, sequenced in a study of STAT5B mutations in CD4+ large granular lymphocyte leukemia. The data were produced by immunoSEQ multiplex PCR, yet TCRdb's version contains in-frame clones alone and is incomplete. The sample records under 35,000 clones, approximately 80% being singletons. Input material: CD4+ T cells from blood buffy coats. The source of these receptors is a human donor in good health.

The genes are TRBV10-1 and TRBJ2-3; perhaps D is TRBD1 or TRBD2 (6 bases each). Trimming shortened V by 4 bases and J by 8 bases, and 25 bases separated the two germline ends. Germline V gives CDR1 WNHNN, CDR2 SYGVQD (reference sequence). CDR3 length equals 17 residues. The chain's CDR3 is CASSGITRGGLGCTQYF. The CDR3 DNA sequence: TGCGCCAGCAGTGGGATTACCAGGGGAGGTCTTGGTTGTACGCAGTATTTT.

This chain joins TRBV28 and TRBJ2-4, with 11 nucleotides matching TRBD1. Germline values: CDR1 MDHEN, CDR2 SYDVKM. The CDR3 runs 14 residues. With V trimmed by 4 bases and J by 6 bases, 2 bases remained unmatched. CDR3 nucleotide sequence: TGTGCCAGCAGTTCGGGACAGGGGGTAAACATTCAGTACTTC. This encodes CASSSGQGVNIQYF. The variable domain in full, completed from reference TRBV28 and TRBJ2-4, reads DVKVTQSSRYLVKRTGEKVFLECVQDMDHENMFWYRQDPGLGLRLIYFSYDVKMKEKGDIPEGYSVSREKKERFSLILESASTNQTSMYLCASSSGQGVNIQYFGAGTRLSVL.

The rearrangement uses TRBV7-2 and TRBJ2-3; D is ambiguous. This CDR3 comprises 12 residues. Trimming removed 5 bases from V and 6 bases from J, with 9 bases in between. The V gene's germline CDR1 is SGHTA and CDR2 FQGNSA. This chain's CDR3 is CASSPQSDTQYF. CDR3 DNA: TGTGCCAGCAGCCCCCAGAGCGATACGCAGTATTTT.

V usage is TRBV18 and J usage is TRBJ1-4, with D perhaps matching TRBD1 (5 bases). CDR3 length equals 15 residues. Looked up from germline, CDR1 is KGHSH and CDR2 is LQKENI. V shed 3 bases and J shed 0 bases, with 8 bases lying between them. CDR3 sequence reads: CASSPDSATNEKLFF. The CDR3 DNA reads TGTGCCAGCTCACCCGACAGTGCAACTAATGAAAAACTGTTTTTT.

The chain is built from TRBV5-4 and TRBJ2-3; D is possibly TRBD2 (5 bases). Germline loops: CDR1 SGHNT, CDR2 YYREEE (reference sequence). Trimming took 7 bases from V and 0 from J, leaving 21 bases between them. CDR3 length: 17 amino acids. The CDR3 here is CASRAGAGLFSTDTQYF. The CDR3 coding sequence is TGTGCCAGCCGCGCAGGAGCTGGACTCTTTAGCACAGATACGCAGTATTTT.

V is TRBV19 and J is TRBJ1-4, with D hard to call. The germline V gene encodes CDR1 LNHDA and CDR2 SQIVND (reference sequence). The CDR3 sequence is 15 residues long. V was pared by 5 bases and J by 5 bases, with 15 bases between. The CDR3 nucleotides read TGTGCCAGTAGTCTGCGGACGGCGTTGAATGAAAAACTGTTTTTT. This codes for CASSLRTALNEKLFF.

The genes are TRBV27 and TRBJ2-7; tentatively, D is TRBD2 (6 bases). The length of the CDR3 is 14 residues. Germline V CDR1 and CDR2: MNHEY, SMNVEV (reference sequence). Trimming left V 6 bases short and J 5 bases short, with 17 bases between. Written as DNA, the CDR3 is TGTGCCAGCAGGCCGCCGGGAGTAATACACGAGCAGTACTTC. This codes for CASRPPGVIHEQYF.

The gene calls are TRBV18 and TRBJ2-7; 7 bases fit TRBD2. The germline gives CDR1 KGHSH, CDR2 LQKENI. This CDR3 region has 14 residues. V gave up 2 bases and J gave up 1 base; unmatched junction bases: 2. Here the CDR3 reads CASSPGGDSYEQYF. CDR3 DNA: TGTGCCAGCTCACCAGGGGGGGATTCCTACGAGCAGTACTTC.

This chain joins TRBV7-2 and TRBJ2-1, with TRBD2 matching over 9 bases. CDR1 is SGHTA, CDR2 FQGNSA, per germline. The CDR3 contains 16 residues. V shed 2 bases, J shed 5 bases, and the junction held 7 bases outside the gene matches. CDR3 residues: CASSLYGLAGDNEQFF. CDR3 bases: TGTGCCAGCAGCTTATATGGATTAGCGGGAGACAATGAGCAGTTCTTC.

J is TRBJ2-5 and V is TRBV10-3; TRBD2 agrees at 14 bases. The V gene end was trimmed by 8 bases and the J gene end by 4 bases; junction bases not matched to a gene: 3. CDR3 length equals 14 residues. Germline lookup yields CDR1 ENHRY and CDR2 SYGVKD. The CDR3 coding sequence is TGTGCCATCTCGACTAGCGGGAGGGCAGAGACCCAGTACTTC. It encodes CAISTSGRAETQYF.

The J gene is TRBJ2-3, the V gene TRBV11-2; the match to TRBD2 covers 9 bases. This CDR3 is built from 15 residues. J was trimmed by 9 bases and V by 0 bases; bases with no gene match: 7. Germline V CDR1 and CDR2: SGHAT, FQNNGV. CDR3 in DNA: TGTGCCAGCAGCTTAGAGGCGGGACTAGCAGGCACGCAGTATTTT. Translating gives CASSLEAGLAGTQYF.

The CDR3 region is CASSLSGGGGSYEQYF. For the CDR3, the DNA is TGTGCCAGCAGTTTGTCTGGAGGGGGAGGCTCCTACGAGCAGTACTTC. The V gene is TRBV28, the J gene TRBJ2-7, with D perhaps being TRBD1 or TRBD2 (6 bases each). In germline, CDR1 is MDHEN, CDR2 SYDVKM. The CDR3 consists of 16 residues. Trimming shortened V by 3 bases and J by 0 bases, and 15 bases separated the two germline ends. The complete variable domain, with remaining parts taken from reference TRBV28 and TRBJ2-7, reads DVKVTQSSRYLVKRTGEKVFLECVQDMDHENMFWYRQDPGLGLRLIYFSYDVKMKEKGDIPEGYSVSREKKERFSLILESASTNQTSMYLCASSLSGGGGSYEQYFGPGTRLTVT.

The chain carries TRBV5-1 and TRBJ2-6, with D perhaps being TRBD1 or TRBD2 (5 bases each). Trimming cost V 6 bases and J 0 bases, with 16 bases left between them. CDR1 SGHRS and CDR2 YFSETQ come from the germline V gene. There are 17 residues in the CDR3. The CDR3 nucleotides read TGCGCCAGCACCCTAAGGGACGGCAGCTCTGGGGCCAACGTCCTGACTTTC. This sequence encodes CASTLRDGSSGANVLTF.

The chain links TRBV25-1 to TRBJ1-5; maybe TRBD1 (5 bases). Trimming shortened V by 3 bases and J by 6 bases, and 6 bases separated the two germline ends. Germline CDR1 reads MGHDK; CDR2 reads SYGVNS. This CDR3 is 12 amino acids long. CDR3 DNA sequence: TGTGCCAGCAGTGAGGGACTTCAGCCCCAGCATTTT. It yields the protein CASSEGLQPQHF. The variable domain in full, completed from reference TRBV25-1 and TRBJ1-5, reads EADIYQTPRYLVIGTGKKITLECSQTMGHDKMYWYQQDPGMELHLIHYSYGVNSTEKGDLSSESTVSRIRTEHFPLTLESARPSHTSQYLCASSEGLQPQHFGDGTRLSIL.

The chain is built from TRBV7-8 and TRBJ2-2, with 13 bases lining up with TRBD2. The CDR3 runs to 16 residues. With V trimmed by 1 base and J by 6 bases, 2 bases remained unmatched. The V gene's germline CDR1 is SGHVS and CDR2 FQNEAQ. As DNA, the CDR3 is TGTGCCAGCAGCTTAGAAGGGACTAGCGGGGCCGGGGAGCTGTTTTTT. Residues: CASSLEGTSGAGELFF.

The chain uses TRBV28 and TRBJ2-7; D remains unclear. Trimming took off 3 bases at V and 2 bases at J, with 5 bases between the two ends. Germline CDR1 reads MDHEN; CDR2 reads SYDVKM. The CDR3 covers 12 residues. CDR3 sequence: CASSFGAYEQYF. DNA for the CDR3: TGTGCCAGCAGTTTTGGAGCCTACGAGCAGTACTTC.

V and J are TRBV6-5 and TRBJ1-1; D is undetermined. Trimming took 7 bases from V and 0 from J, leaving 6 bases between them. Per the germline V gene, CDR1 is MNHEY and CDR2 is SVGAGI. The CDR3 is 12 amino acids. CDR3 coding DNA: TGTGCCAGCACAGGTATGAACACTGAAGCTTTCTTT. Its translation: CASTGMNTEAFF.

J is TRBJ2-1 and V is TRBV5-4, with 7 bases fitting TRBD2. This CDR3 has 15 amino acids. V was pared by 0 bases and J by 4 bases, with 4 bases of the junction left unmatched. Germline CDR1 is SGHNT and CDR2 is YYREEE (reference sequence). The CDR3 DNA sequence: TGTGCCAGCAGCTTGGGACGGGAGGTTTACAATGAGCAGTTCTTC. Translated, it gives CASSLGREVYNEQFF.

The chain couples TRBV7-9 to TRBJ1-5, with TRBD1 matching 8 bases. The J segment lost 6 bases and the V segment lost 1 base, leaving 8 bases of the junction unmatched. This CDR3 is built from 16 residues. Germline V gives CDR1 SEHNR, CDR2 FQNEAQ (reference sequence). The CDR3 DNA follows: TGTGCCAGCAGCTTAGGGGCAGGGGGCTTGGGTCAGCCCCAGCATTTT. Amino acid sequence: CASSLGAGGLGQPQHF. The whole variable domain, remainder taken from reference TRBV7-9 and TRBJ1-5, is DTGVSQNPRHKITKRGQNVTFRCDPISEHNRLYWYRQTLGQGPEFLTYFQNEAQLEKSRLLSDRFSAERPKGSFSTLEIQRTEQGDSAMYLCASSLGAGGLGQPQHFGDGTRLSIL.

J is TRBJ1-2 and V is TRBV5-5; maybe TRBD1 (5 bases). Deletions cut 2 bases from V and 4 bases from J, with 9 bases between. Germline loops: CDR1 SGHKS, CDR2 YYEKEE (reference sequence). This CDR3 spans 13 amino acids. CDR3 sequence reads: CASSLTQGYGYTF. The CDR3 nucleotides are TGTGCCAGCAGCTTAACCCAGGGCTATGGCTACACCTTC.

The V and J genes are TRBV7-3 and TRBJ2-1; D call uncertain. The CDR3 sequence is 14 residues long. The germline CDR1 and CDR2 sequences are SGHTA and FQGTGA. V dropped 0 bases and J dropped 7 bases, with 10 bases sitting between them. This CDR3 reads CASSLTSAGNEQFF. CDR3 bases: TGTGCCAGCAGCTTAACTTCGGCCGGTAATGAGCAGTTCTTC. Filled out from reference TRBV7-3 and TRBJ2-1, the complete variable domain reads GAGVSQTPSNKVTEKGKYVELRCDPISGHTALYWYRQSLGQGPEFLIYFQGTGAADDSGLPNDRFFAVRPEGSVSTLKIQRTERGDSAVYLCASSLTSAGNEQFFGPGTRLTVL.

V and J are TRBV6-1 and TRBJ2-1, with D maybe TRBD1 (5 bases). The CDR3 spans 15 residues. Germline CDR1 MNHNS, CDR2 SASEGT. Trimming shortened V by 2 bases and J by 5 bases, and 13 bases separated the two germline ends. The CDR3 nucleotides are TGTGCCAGCAGTGAAATTCTAGGGGCGCACAATGAGCAGTTCTTC. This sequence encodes CASSEILGAHNEQFF.

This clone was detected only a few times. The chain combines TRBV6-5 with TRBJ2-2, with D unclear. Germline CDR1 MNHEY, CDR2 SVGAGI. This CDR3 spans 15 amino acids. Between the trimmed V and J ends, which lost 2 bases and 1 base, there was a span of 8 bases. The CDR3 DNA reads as TGTGCCAGCAGTTACCGACGTGGGAACACCGGGGAGCTGTTTTTT. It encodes CASSYRRGNTGELFF.

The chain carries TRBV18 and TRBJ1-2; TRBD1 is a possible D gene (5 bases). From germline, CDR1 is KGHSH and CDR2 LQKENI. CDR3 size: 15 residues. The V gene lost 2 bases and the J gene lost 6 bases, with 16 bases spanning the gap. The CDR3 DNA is TGTGCCAGCTCACCAGGGGGACCCCTACTTGATGGCTACACCTTC. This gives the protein CASSPGGPLLDGYTF.

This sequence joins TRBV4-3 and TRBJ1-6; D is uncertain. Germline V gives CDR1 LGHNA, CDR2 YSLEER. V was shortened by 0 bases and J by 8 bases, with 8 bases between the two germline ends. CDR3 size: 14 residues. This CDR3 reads CASSQDSGYSPLHF. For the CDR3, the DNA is TGCGCCAGCAGCCAAGACTCCGGGTATTCACCCCTCCACTTT.

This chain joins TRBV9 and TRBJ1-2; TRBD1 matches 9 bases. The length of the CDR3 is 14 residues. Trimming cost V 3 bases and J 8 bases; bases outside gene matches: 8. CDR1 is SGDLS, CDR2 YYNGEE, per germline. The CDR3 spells CASSAQGQGLGYTF. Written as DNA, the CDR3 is TGTGCCAGCAGCGCCCAGGGACAGGGCTTAGGCTACACCTTC.

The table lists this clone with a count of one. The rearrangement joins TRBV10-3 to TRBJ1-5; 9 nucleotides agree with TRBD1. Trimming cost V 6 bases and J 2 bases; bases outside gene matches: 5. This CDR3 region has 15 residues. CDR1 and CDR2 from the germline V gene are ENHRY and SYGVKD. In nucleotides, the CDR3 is TGTGCCATCAGCGAACAGGGGGCAGGCAATCAGCCCCAGCATTTT. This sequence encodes CAISEQGAGNQPQHF.

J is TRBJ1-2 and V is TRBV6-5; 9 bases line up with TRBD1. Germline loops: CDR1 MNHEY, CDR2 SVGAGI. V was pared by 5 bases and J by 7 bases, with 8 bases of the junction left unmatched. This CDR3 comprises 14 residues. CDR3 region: CASSTGTGSGGYTF. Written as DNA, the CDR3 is TGTGCCAGCAGTACTGGGACAGGGTCCGGTGGCTACACCTTC.

The CDR3, as DNA: TGTGCCAGCAGCTCCACCCGGACAGGGGCCCTAGCCAAAAACATTCAGTACTTC. Protein: CASSSTRTGALAKNIQYF. The chain joins TRBV7-8 to TRBJ2-4; TRBD1 agrees at 9 bases. Germline V gene sequence: CDR1 SGHVS, CDR2 FQNEAQ. The CDR3 runs 18 residues. After removal of 4 bases from V and 0 bases from J, the junction contained 10 bases not matched to a gene.